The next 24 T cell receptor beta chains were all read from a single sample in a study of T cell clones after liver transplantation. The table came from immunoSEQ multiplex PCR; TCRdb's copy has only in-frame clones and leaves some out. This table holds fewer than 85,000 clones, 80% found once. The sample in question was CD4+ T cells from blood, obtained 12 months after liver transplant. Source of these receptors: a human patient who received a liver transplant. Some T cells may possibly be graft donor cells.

The CDR3 nucleotides are TGTGCCAGCAGCCAAAGGAGGGGGCTCGAGGACACTGAAGCTTTCTTT. Its translation is CASSQRRGLEDTEAFF. The V call is TRBV7-9, the J call TRBJ1-1; 7 bases align to TRBD1. The CDR3 has 16 residues. Germline CDR1 reads SEHNR; CDR2 reads FQNEAQ (reference sequence). V lost 5 bases and J lost 3; bases outside the gene matches: 12. The variable domain in full, with the rest retrieved from reference TRBV7-9 and TRBJ1-1, is DTGVSQNPRHKITKRGQNVTFRCDPISEHNRLYWYRQTLGQGPEFLTYFQNEAQLEKSRLLSDRFSAERPKGSFSTLEIQRTEQGDSAMYLCASSQRRGLEDTEAFFGQGTRLTVV.

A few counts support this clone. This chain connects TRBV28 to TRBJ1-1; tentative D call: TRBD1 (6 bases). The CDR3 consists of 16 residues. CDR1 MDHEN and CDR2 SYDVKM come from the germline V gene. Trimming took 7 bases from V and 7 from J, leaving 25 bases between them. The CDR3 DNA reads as TGTGCCAGCACCACCTTCTGGGGGGGGGCGTATGGTGAAGCTTTCTTT. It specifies CASTTFWGGAYGEAFF.

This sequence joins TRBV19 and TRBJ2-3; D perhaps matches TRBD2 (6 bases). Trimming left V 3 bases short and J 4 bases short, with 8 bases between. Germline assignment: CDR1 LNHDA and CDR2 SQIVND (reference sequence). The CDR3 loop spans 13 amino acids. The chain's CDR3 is CASSMGLSDTQYF. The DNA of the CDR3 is TGTGCCAGTAGTATGGGACTGTCAGATACGCAGTATTTT.

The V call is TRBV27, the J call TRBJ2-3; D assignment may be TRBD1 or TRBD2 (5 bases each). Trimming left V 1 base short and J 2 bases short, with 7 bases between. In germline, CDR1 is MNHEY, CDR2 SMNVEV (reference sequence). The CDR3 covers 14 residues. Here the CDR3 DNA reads TGTGCCAGCAGTTTATGGGGACCCACAGATACGCAGTATTTT. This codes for CASSLWGPTDTQYF.

CDR3 nucleotide sequence: TGCGCCAGCAGCTTGGTTGCTAGCGGGAGTGGGACTCTAGAAACAGATACGCAGTATTTT. Translating it yields CASSLVASGSGTLETDTQYF. This chain joins TRBV5-1 and TRBJ2-3, with 10 bases identical to TRBD2. The length of the CDR3 is 20 residues. CDR1 and CDR2 from the germline V gene are SGHRS and YFSETQ. J was trimmed by 3 bases and V by 0 bases; bases with no gene match: 16.

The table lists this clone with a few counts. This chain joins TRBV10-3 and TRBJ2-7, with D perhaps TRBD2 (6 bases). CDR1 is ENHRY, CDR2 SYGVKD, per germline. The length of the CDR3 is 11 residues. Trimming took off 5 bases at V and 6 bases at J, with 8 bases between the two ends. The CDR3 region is CAISHGSEQYF. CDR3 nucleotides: TGTGCCATCAGTCACGGGAGCGAGCAGTACTTC.

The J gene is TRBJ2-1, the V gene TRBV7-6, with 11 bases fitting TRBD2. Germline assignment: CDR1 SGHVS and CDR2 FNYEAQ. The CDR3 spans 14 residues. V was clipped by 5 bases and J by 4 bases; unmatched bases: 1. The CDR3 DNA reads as TGTGCCAGCAGCCGACTAGCGGGGTACAATGAGCAGTTCTTC. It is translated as CASSRLAGYNEQFF.

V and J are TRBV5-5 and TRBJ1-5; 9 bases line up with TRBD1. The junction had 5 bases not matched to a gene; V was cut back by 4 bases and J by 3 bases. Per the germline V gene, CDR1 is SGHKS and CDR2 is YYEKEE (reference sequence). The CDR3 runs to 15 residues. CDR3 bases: TGTGCCAGCAGCCGGACAGGGGAAACCAATCAGCCCCAGCATTTT. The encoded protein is CASSRTGETNQPQHF.

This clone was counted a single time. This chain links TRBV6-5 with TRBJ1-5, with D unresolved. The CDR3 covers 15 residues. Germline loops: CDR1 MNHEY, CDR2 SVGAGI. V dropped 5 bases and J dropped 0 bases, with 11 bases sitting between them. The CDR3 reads CASSPLGVSNQPQHF. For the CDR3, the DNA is TGTGCCAGCAGTCCCCTTGGGGTTAGCAATCAGCCCCAGCATTTT.

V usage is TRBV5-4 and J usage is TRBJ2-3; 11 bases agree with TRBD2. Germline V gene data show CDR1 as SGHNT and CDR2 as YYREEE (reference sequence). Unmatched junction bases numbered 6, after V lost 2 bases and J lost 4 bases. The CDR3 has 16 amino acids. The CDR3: CASSLLFSGRADTQYF. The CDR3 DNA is TGTGCCAGCAGCTTACTATTTAGCGGGAGGGCAGATACGCAGTATTTT.

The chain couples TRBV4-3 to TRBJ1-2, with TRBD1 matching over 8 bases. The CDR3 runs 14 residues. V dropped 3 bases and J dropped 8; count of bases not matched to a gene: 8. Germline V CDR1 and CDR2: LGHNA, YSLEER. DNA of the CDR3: TGCGCCAGCAGCCAGGGGACAGGTATCGGAGGCTACACCTTC. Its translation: CASSQGTGIGGYTF.

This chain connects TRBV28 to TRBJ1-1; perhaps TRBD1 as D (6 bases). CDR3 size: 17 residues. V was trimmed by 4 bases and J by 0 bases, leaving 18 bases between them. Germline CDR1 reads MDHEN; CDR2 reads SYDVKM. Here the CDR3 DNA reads TGTGCCAGCAGTTACACGATGGGGGCAGGGATGAACACTGAAGCTTTCTTT. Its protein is CASSYTMGAGMNTEAFF.

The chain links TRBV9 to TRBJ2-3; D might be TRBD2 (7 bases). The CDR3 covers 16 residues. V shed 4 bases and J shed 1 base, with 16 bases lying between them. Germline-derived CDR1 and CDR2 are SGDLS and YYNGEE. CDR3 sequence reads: CASSPFRGAGTDTQYF. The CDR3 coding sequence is TGTGCCAGCAGCCCCTTCCGGGGGGCCGGCACAGATACGCAGTATTTT.

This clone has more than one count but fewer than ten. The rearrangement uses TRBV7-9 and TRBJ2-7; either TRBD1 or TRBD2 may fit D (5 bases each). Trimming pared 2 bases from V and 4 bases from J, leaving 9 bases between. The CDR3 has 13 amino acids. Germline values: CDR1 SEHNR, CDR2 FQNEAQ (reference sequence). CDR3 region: CASSLSWGYEQYF. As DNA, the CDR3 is TGTGCCAGCAGCTTAAGTTGGGGGTACGAGCAGTACTTC.

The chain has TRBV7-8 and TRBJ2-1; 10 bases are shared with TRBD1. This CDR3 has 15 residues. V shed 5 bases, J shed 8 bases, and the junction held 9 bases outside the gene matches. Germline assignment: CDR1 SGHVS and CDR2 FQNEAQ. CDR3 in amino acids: CASSPAGTGVYEQFF. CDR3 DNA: TGTGCCAGCAGCCCGGCCGGGACAGGGGTTTATGAGCAGTTCTTC.

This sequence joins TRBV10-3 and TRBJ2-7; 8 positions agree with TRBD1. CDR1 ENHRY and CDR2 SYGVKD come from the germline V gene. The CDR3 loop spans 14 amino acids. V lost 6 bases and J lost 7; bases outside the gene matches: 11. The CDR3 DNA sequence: TGTGCCATCAGCGGACAGGGCCGGTCGGGGGAGCAGTACTTC. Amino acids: CAISGQGRSGEQYF.

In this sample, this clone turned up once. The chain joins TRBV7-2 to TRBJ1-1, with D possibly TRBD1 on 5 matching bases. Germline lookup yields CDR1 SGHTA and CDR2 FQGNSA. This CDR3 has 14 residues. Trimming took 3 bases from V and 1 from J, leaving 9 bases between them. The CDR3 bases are TGTGCCAGCAGCTTCAATCAGGGGAACACTGAAGCTTTCTTT. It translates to CASSFNQGNTEAFF.

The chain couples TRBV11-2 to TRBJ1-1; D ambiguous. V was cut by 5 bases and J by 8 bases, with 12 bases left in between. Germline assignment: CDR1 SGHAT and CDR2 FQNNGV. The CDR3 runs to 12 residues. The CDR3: CASSVRTVEAFF. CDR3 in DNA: TGTGCCAGCAGCGTAAGGACTGTAGAAGCTTTCTTT.

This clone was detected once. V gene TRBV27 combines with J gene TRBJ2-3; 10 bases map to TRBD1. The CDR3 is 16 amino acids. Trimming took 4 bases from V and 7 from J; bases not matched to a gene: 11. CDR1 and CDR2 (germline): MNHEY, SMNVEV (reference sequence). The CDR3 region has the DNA TGTGCCAGCAGTTCAGACCGGGACAGGGGACCATATACGCAGTATTTT. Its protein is CASSSDRDRGPYTQYF.

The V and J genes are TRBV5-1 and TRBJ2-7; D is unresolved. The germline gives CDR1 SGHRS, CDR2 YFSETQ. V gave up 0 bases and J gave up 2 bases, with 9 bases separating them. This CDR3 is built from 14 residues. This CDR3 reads CASSLVTQPYEQYF. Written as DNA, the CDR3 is TGCGCCAGCAGCTTGGTAACACAACCCTACGAGCAGTACTTC.

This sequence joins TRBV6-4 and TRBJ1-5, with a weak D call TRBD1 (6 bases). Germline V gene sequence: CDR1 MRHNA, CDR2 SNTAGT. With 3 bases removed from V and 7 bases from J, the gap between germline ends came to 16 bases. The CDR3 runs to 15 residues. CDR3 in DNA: TGTGCCAGCAGTGATCGGATGGGGGCTGGACAGCCCCAGCATTTT. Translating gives CASSDRMGAGQPQHF.

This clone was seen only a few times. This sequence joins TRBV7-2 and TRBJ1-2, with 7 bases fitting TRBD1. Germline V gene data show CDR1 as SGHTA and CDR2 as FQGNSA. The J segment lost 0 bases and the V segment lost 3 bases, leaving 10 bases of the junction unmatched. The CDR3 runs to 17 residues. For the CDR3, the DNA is TGTGCCAGCAGCTTCCCAGCGGGACAGCGAGCTAACTATGGCTACACCTTC. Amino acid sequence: CASSFPAGQRANYGYTF.

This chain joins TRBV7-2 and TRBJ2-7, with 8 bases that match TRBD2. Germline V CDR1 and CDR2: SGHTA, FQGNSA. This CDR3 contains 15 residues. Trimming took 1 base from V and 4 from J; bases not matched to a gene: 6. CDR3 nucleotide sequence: TGTGCCAGCAGCTTAGGCGGGAGGATAGCGTACGAGCAGTACTTC. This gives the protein CASSLGGRIAYEQYF.

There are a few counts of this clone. Here the CDR3 reads CASSLRLNYGYTF. CDR3 sequence (DNA): TGTGCCAGCAGCTTACGTCTTAACTATGGCTACACCTTC. The chain is built from TRBV5-6 and TRBJ1-2, with D hard to call. Trimming took 2 bases from V and 1 from J, leaving 6 bases between them. The CDR3 extends over 13 amino acids. Germline CDR1 is SGHDT and CDR2 is YYEEEE.